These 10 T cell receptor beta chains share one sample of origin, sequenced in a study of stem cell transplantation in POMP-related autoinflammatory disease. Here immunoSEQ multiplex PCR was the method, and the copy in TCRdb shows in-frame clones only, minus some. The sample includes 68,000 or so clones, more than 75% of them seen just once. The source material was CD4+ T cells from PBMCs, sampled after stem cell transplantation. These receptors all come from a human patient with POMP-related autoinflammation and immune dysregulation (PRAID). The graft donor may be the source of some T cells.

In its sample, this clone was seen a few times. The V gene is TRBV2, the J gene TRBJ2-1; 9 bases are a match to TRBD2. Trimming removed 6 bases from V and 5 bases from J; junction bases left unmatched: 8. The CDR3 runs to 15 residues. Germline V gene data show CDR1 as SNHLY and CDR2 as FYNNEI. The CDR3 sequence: CASRDLAGLDNEQFF. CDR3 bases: TGTGCCAGCAGGGACCTAGCGGGGTTAGACAATGAGCAGTTCTTC.

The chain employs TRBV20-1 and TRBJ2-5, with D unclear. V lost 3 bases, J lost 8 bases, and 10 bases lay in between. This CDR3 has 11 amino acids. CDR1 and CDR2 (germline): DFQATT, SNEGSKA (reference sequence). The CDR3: CSASYAPTQYF. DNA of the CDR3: TGCAGTGCTAGTTACGCCCCAACCCAGTACTTC.

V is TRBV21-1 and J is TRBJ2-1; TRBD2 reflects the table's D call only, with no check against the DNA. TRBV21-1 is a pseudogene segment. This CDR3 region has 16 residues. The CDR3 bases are TGTGCCTGCCGGGAATCAGATCCACCAATTTACAATGAGCAGTTCTTC. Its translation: CACRESDPPIYNEQFF.

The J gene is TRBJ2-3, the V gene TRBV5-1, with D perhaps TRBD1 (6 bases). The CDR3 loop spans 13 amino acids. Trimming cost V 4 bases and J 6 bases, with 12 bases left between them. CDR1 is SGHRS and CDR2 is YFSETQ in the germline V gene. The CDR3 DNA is TGCGCCAGCAGCCCCCATCAGGGGGATACGCAGTATTTT. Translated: CASSPHQGDTQYF.

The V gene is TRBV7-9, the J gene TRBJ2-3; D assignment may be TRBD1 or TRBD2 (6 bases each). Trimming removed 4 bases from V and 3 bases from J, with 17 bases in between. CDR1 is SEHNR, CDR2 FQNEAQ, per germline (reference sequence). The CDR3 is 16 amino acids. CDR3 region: CASSSNRGRRTDTQYF. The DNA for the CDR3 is TGTGCCAGCAGCTCTAACCGGGGGCGCAGGACAGATACGCAGTATTTT. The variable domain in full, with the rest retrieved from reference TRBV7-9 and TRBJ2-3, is DTGVSQNPRHKITKRGQNVTFRCDPISEHNRLYWYRQTLGQGPEFLTYFQNEAQLEKSRLLSDRFSAERPKGSFSTLEIQRTEQGDSAMYLCASSSNRGRRTDTQYFGPGTRLTVL.

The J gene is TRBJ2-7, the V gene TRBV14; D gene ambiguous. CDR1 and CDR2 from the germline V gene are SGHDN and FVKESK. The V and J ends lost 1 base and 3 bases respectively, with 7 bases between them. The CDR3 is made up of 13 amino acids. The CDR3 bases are TGTGCCAGCAGCCAAGGACTCAACTACGAGCAGTACTTC. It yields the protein CASSQGLNYEQYF.

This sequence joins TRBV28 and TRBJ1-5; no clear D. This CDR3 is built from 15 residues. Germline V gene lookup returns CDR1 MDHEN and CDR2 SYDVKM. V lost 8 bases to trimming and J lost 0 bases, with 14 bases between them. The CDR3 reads CASETSAYSNQPQHF. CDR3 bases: TGTGCCAGCGAGACCAGTGCTTATAGCAATCAGCCCCAGCATTTT.

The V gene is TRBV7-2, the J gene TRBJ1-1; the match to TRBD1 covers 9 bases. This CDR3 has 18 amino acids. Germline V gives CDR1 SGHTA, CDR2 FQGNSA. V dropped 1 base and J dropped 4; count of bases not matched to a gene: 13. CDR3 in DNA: TGTGCCAGCAGCTTAGGGACCCGGGACAGGGTTTCGGGCACTGAAGCTTTCTTT. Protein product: CASSLGTRDRVSGTEAFF.

The CDR3 region has the DNA TGTGCCAGCAGCGGTACAGGGGCCTACTACAATGAGCAGTTCTTC. Amino acids: CASSGTGAYYNEQFF. The rearrangement uses TRBV7-6 and TRBJ2-1; 7 nucleotides match TRBD1. This CDR3 has 15 amino acids. From germline, CDR1 is SGHVS and CDR2 FNYEAQ. The trim removed 5 bases at V and 3 bases at J, leaving 7 bases unmatched. Full variable domain (outside the CDR3, taken from reference TRBV7-6 and TRBJ2-1): GAGVSQSPRYKVTKRGQDVALRCDPISGHVSLYWYRQALGQGPEFLTYFNYEAQQDKSGLPNDRFSAERPEGSISTLTIQRTEQRDSAMYRCASSGTGAYYNEQFFGPGTRLTVL.

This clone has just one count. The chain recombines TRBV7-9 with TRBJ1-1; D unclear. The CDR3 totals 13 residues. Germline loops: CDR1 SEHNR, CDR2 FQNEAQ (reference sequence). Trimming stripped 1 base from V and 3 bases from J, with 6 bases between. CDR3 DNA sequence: TGTGCCAGCAGCTTAGGGCAGTACACTGAAGCTTTCTTT. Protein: CASSLGQYTEAFF.